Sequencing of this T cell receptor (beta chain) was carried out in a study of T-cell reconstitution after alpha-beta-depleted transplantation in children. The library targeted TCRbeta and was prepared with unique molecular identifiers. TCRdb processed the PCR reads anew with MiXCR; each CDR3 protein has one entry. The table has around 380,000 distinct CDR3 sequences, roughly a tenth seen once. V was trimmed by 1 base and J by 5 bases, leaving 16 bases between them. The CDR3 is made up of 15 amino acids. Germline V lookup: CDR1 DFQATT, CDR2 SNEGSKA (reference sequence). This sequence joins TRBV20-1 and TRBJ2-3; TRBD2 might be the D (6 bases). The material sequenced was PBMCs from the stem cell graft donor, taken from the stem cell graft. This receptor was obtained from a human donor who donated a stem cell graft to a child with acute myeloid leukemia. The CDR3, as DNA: TGCAGTGCTAGAGGAGTGAGCGGGCGGGGAGATACGCAGTATTTT. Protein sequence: CSARGVSGRGDTQYF.